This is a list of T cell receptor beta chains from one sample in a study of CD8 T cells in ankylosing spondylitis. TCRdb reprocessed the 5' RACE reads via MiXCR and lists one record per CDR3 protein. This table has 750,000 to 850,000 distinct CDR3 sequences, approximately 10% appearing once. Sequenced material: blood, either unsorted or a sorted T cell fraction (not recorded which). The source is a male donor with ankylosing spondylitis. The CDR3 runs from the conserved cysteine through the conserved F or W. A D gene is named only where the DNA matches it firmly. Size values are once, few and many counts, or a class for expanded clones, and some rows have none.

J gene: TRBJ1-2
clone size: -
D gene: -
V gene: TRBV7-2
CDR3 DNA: TGTGCCAGCAGCTTAGAGGGTTTCTATGGCTACACCTTC
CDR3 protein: CASSLEGFYGYTF

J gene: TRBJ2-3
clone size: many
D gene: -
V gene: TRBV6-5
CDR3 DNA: TGTGCCAGCAGTTACCGTCAGAGCACAGATACGCAGTATTTT
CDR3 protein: CASSYRQSTDTQYF

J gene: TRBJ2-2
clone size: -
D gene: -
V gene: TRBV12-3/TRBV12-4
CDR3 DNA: TGTGCCAGCAGCCTTCGCCGGTACACCGGGGAGCTGTTTTTT
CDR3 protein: CASSLRRYTGELFF

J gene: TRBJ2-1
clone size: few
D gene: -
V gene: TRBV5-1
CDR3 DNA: TGCGCCAGCAGCCCTTCCGGGACTGACAATGAGCAGTTCTTC
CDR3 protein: CASSPSGTDNEQFF

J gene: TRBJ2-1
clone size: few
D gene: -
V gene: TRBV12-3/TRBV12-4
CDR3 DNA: TGTGCCAGCAGTCATACTAACAATGAGCAGTTCTTC
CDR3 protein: CASSHTNNEQFF

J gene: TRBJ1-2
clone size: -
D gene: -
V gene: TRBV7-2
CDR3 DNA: TGTGCCAGCAGCGTACAGACGGGCTCAGGCTACACCTTC
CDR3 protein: CASSVQTGSGYTF

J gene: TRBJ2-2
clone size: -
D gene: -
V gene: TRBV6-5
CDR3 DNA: TGTGCCAGCAGTTACGGGGTGTTCGCGAACACCGGGGAGCTGTTTTTT
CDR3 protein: CASSYGVFANTGELFF

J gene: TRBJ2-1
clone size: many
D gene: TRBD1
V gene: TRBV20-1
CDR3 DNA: TGCAGTGCTAGAGCCGATACCGGGACAGCCTACAATGAGCAGTTCTTC
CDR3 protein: CSARADTGTAYNEQFF

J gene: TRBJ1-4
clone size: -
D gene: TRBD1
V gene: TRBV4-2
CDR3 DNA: TGTGCCAGCAGCCAAGATTGGTTAAGGGGGCGGATCGGTGAAAAACTGTTTTTT
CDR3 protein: CASSQDWLRGRIGEKLFF

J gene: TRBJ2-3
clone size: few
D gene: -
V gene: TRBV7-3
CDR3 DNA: TGTGCCAGCAGCTCGCGAGGTGCGGGGGCGGTCACAGATACGCAGTATTTT
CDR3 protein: CASSSRGAGAVTDTQYF

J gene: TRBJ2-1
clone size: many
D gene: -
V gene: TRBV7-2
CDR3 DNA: TGTGCCAGCAGCCCCTTCGACAATGAGCAGTTCTTC
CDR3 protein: CASSPFDNEQFF

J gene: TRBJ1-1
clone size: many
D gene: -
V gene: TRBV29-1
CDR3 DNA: TGCAGCGTTGAAAAGCCTCACCCAAACACTGAAGCTTTCTTT
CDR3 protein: CSVEKPHPNTEAFF

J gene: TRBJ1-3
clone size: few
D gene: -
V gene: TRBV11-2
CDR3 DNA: TGTGCCAGCAGGTCACCTGGAAACACCATATATTTT
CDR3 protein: CASRSPGNTIYF

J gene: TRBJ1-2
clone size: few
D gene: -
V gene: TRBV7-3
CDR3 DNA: TGTGCCAGCAGCCGGACAGTTAGGGCGCGGGACTATGGCTACACCTTC
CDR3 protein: CASSRTVRARDYGYTF

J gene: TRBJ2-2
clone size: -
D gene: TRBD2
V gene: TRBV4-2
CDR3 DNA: TGTGCCAGCAGCCAAGGACGTGTACTAGCGGGGAAGGGGGAGCTGTTTTTT
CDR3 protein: CASSQGRVLAGKGELFF

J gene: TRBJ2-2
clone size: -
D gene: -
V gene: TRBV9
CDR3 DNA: TGTGCCAGCAGCGTTAGAGTGGGGACCGGGGAGCTGTTTTTT
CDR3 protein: CASSVRVGTGELFF

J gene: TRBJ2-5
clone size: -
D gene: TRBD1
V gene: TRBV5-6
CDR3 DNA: TGTGCCAGCAGCACCCCGACAGGGGAAGAGACCCAGTACTTC
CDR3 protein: CASSTPTGEETQYF

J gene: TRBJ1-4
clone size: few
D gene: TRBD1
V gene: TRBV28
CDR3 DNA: TGTGCCAGCATTCAGGCCCCGGGACAGTATGAAAAACTGTTTTTT
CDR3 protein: CASIQAPGQYEKLFF

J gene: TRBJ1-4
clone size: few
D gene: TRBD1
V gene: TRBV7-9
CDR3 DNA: TGTGCCAGCAGCTTTTACAGGGGTGGAGAAAAACTGTTTTTT
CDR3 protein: CASSFYRGGEKLFF

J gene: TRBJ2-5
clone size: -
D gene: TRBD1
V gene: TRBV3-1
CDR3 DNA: TGTGCCAGCAGCCAACCGTACAGGGGGATACAGGAGACCCAGTACTTC
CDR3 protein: CASSQPYRGIQETQYF

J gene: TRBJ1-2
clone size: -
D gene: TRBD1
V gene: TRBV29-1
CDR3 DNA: TGCAGCGTGAACAGGGGGCAAAACTATGGCTACACCTTC
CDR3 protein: CSVNRGQNYGYTF

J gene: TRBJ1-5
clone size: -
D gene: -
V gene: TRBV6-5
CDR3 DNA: TGTGCCAGCAGTTTACGCGGCCCTGGGGTACAGCCCCAGCATTTT
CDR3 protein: CASSLRGPGVQPQHF

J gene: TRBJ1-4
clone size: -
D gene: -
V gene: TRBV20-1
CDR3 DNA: TGCAGTGCTAGCAACAGAGCAACTAATGAAAAACTGTTTTTT
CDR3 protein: CSASNRATNEKLFF

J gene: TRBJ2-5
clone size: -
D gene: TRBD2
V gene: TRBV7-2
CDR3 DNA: TGTGCCAGCAGCCATATTAGTACGGGAGGGGAGACCCAGTACTTC
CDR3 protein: CASSHISTGGETQYF

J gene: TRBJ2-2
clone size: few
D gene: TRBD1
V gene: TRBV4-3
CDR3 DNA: TGCGCCAGCAGCCAAGATCCCAGGGGGCAGGGGTACGGGGAGCTGTTTTTT
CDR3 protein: CASSQDPRGQGYGELFF

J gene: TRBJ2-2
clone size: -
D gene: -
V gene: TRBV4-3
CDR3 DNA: TGCGCCAGCAGCCAAGAAGTGTCAGTCTACACCGGGGAGCTGTTTTTT
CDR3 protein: CASSQEVSVYTGELFF

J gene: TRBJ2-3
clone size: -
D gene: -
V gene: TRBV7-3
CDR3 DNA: TGTGCCAGCAGCTTCATGCCCCGAAGCACAGATACGCAGTATTTT
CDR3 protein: CASSFMPRSTDTQYF

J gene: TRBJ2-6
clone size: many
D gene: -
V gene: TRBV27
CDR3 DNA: TGTGCCAGCAGTACACGTAGCTCTGGGGCCAACGTCCTGACTTTC
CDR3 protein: CASSTRSSGANVLTF

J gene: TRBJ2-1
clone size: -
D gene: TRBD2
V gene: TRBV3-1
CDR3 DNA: TGTGCCAGCAGCCAAGTGGCTAGCGGGAGGGCCAATGAGCAGTTCTTC
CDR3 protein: CASSQVASGRANEQFF

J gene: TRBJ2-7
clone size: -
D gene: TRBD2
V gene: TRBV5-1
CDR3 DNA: TGCGCCAGCAGCCCGGGGGGAGGCGGGAGCTCCTACGAGCAGTACTTC
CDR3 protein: CASSPGGGGSSYEQYF

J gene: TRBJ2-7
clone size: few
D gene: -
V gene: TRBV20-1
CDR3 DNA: TGCAGTGCTAGAGATCCCGACCCCCTCGAGCAGTACTTC
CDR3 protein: CSARDPDPLEQYF

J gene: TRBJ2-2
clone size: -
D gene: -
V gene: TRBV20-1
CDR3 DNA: TGCAGTGCGCAGGGACTCTTCACCGGGGAGCTGTTTTTT
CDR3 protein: CSAQGLFTGELFF

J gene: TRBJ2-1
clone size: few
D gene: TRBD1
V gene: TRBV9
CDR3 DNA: TGTGCCAGCAGCGCCCCGGGACAGGGAACCTACAATGAGCAGTTCTTC
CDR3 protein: CASSAPGQGTYNEQFF

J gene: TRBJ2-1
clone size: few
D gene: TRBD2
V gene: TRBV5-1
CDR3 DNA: TGCGCCAGCAGCTTGACAGCGGGAGGATTCTACAATGAGCAGTTCTTC
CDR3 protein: CASSLTAGGFYNEQFF

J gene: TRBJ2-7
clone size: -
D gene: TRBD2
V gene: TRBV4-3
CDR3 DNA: TGCGCCAGCAGCCATGTAGCGGGCTCCCACTCCTACGAGCAGTACTTC
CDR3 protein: CASSHVAGSHSYEQYF

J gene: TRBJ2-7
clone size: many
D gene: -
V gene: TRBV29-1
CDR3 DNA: TGCAGCGTCCAACGGACAGACTACGAGCAGTACTTC
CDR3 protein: CSVQRTDYEQYF

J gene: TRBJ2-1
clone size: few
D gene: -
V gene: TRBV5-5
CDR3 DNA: TGTGCCAGCAGCGTTGGTTCCCTAGCGCCGAGCTCCTACAATGAGCAGTTCTTC
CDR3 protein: CASSVGSLAPSSYNEQFF

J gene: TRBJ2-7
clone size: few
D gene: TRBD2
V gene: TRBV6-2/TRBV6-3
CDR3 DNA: TGTGCCAGCAGTTACTCCACTAGCGGGGGGGACTACGAGCAGTACTTC
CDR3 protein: CASSYSTSGGDYEQYF

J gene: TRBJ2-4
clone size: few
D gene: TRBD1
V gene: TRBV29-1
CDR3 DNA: TGCAGCGTCGCACCCCCACAGGGGGTCCGAGAAAACATTCAGTACTTC
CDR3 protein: CSVAPPQGVRENIQYF

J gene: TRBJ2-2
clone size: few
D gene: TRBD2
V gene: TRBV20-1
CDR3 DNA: TGCAGTGCTAGAAGCGGGAGTAGGGACACCGGGGAGCTGTTTTTT
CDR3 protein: CSARSGSRDTGELFF

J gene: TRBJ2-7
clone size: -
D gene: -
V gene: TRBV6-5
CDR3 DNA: TGTGCCAGCAGTTATTCGTCTAGCAGGGTCTACGAGCAGTACTTC
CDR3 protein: CASSYSSSRVYEQYF

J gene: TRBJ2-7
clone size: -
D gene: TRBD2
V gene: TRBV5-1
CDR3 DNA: TGCGCCAGCAGCTCGGGACTAGCGGGAGGGTTAGAGCAGTACTTC
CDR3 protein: CASSSGLAGGLEQYF